The clone carrying this T cell receptor (beta chain) was counted a few times. The antigen is not known. The record originates from a study of beta chain features in type 1 diabetes. Reverse transcription of all isolated RNA meant that expressed TCRB transcripts were sequenced. Measured with immunoSEQ multiplex PCR; TCRdb has only the in-frame clones, and not every one. The sample lists hundreds of thousands of clones; roughly 13% were seen once. Study results and caveats: Insertions were fewer and deletions more numerous at VDJ junctions in type 1 diabetes patients.

CDR1 and CDR2 (germline): SGHDN, FVKESK. The V end was cut by 4 bases, the J end by 8 bases, with 15 bases between. CDR3 length: 14 amino acids. This clonotype was obtained from a man aged 18 to 29 in good health. Sequences were obtained from naive CD4+ T cells from blood. This chain joins TRBV14 and TRBJ2-1; maybe TRBD2 (5 bases). The CDR3 is CASSRQMFSDEQFF. The CDR3 region has the DNA TGTGCCAGCAGCCGCCAGATGTTTAGCGATGAGCAGTTCTTC.